These 3 T cell receptor beta chains share one sample of origin, sequenced in a study of vaccination effects on CD4 cells after COVID-19. CD4+ T cells specific for antigen were expanded with viral peptide pools by the ViraFEST assay before sequencing. Isolation of CD4+ T cells took place after about nine days of culture. Previously uninfected by SARS-CoV-2, the vaccine recipients also showed negative nucleocapsid antibodies. Sequenced by immunoSEQ multiplex PCR; TCRdb stores in-frame clones only, minus some. The sample contains approximately 30,000 clones, about 80% of which appear only once. Their antigens remain unidentified. The sample consisted of CD4+ T cells from PBMCs cultured with SARS-CoV-2 spike peptides, taken before COVID-19 vaccination. Receptors were obtained from a human donor who received a COVID-19 vaccine.

The chain's CDR3 is CASSPRRDYEQYF. CDR3 DNA: TGTGCCAGCTCACCACGTAGGGACTACGAGCAGTACTTC. The chain joins TRBV18 to TRBJ2-7; D is uncertain. The V gene lost 1 base and the J gene lost 3 bases, with 7 bases spanning the gap. Germline V gene lookup returns CDR1 KGHSH and CDR2 LQKENI. The CDR3 contains 13 residues.

This clone was recorded a few times. The genes are TRBV7-2 and TRBJ2-1; 7 nucleotides agree with TRBD2. V was pared by 0 bases and J by 16 bases, with 9 bases of the junction left unmatched. The CDR3 runs to 13 residues. Germline V gene sequence: CDR1 SGHTA, CDR2 FQGNSA. CDR3 sequence: CASSLATGSGAFF. CDR3 DNA sequence: TGTGCCAGCAGCTTAGCTACCGGGAGCGGGGCTTTCTTC.

This chain joins TRBV19 and TRBJ1-6; D is undetermined. CDR1 and CDR2 (germline): LNHDA, SQIVND (reference sequence). V lost 8 bases to trimming and J lost 10 bases, with 12 bases between them. This CDR3 contains 12 residues. DNA for the CDR3: TGTGCCAGTTCAGGCAGAGGCTCACCCCTCCACTTT. Amino acids: CASSGRGSPLHF.